A selection of T cell receptor beta chains follows, all from one sample in a study of T cell changes during pregnancy in multiple sclerosis. Using immunoSEQ multiplex PCR, the repertoire was profiled, and TCRdb retains in-frame clones only, with some absent. The repertoire holds some 100,000 clones, with more than 80% as singletons. The sequencing here drew on peripheral blood, taken in the second trimester of pregnancy. The source of these receptors is a female donor with multiple sclerosis, enrolled in a pregnancy study. Each CDR3 is given without its conserved first and last residue.

V: TRBV9
J: TRBJ1-6
CDR3: ASSVTGDYNSPLH

V: TRBV28
J: TRBJ1-5
CDR3: ASSSDRGVYSNQPQH

V: TRBV30
J: TRBJ1-5
CDR3: AYWDSDTADQPQH

V: TRBV30
J: TRBJ1-2
CDR3: AWRTVGAYGYT

V: TRBV15
J: TRBJ2-7
CDR3: ATSRDPGTSYEQY

V: TRBV19
J: TRBJ1-1
CDR3: ASSIRSQGRTEAF

V: TRBV6-5
J: TRBJ2-7
CDR3: ASSYSASGYTYEQY

V: TRBV7-9
J: TRBJ2-6
CDR3: ASSRTRGPGANVLT

V: TRBV9
J: TRBJ1-1
CDR3: ASSVAGTLAEAF

V: TRBV6-6
J: TRBJ2-1
CDR3: ASSPGQGGPYEQF

V: TRBV29-1
J: TRBJ2-7
CDR3: SVSEGRYEQY

V: TRBV27
J: TRBJ1-2
CDR3: ASSPFGGALNYGYT

V: TRBV7-2
J: TRBJ1-5
CDR3: ASSWGQGNNQPQH

V: TRBV18
J: TRBJ2-1
CDR3: ASSPLPLAGNRVEQF

V: TRBV28
J: TRBJ2-3
CDR3: ASRPGLAIDTQY

V: TRBV27
J: TRBJ1-5
CDR3: ASSRGIDRGNQPQH

V: TRBV9
J: TRBJ2-1
CDR3: ASSVGQYNEQF

V: TRBV2
J: TRBJ2-1
CDR3: ATNTGYNEQF

V: TRBV18
J: TRBJ1-5
CDR3: ASSPTDNQPQH

V: TRBV19
J: TRBJ2-3
CDR3: ASSIDRGGDTQY

V: TRBV5-1
J: TRBJ2-1
CDR3: ASSRSGLESYNEQF

V: TRBV5-4
J: TRBJ2-7
CDR3: ASSLSPGTRISYEQY

V: TRBV2
J: TRBJ2-5
CDR3: ASSELGLAGQETQY

V: TRBV9
J: TRBJ1-2
CDR3: ASSVQTGGRNGYT

V: TRBV28
J: TRBJ2-7
CDR3: ASSRRRDRGFYEQY

V: TRBV2
J: TRBJ2-7
CDR3: ASSRDSGAPYEQY

V: TRBV11-2
J: TRBJ2-3
CDR3: ASSPWGGGTDTQY

V: TRBV5-4
J: TRBJ1-2
CDR3: ASSPEPAGGDYT

V: TRBV28
J: TRBJ2-7
CDR3: ASSSGDRVYEQY

V: TRBV7-7
J: TRBJ2-1
CDR3: ASSSSGGAFNEQF

V: TRBV2
J: TRBJ1-5
CDR3: ASSVRGGGQPQH

V: TRBV30
J: TRBJ1-3
CDR3: AWDGGGGNTIY

V: TRBV18
J: TRBJ2-3
CDR3: ASSPQGSDTQY

V: TRBV7-2
J: TRBJ2-7
CDR3: ASSYPFRDRGNEQY

V: TRBV4-2
J: TRBJ1-2
CDR3: ASSQEGRVNRGYT

V: TRBV5-6
J: TRBJ2-6
CDR3: ASSPGAGANVLT

V: TRBV4-2
J: TRBJ1-2
CDR3: ASSQDRSFDGYT

V: TRBV19
J: TRBJ2-1
CDR3: ASSAGGRADEQF

V: TRBV28
J: TRBJ2-6
CDR3: ASSSGTGVAGANVLT

V: TRBV6-1
J: TRBJ2-5
CDR3: ASSERGGRAETQY

V: TRBV7-3
J: TRBJ2-3
CDR3: ASSRGDTQY

V: TRBV11-1
J: TRBJ2-2
CDR3: ASSLTLTGGNTGELF

V: TRBV10-2
J: TRBJ2-2
CDR3: ASRGSRTGKTGELF

V: TRBV9
J: TRBJ1-5
CDR3: ASSPQGSNQPQH

V: TRBV7-3
J: TRBJ2-1
CDR3: ASRLSGADEQF

V: TRBV5-5
J: TRBJ1-1
CDR3: ASSLNPFDRVRNTEAF